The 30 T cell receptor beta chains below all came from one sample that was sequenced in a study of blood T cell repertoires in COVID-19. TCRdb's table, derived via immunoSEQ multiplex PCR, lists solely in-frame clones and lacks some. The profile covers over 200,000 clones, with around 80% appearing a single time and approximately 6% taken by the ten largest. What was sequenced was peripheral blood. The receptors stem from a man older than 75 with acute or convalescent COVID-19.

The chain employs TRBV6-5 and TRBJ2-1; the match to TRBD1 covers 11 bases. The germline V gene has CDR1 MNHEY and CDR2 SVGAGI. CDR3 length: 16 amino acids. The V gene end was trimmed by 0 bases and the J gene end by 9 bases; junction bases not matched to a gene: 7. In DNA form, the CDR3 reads TGTGCCAGCAGTTACTCGAGGGGGACAGGGGGTGGTGAGCAGTTCTTC. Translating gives CASSYSRGTGGGEQFF.

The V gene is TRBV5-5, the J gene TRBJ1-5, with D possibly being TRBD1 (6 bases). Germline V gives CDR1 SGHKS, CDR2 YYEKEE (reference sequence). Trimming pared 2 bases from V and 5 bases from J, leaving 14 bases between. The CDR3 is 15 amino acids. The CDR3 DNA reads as TGTGCCAGCAGCTTTGCAGGGGCAGGGGATCAGCCCCAGCATTTT. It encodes CASSFAGAGDQPQHF. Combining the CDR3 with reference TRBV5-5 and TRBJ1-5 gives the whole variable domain DAGVTQSPTHLIKTRGQQVTLRCSPISGHKSVSWYQQVLGQGPQFIFQYYEKEERGRGNFPDRFSARQFPNYSSELNVNALLLGDSALYLCASSFAGAGDQPQHFGDGTRLSIL.

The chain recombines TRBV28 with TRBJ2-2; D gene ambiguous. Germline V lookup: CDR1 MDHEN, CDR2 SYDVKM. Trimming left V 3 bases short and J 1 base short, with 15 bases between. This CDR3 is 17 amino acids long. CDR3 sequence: CASSFVATHKNTGELFF. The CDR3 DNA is TGTGCCAGCAGTTTTGTAGCTACACATAAGAACACCGGGGAGCTGTTTTTT.

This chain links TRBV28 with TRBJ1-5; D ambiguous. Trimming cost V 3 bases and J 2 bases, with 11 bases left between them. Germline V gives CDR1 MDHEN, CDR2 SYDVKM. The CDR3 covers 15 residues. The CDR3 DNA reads TGTGCCAGCAGTTTCGCGGGTGGAGGCAATCAGCCCCAGCATTTT. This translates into CASSFAGGGNQPQHF. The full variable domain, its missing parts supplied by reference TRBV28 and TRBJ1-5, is DVKVTQSSRYLVKRTGEKVFLECVQDMDHENMFWYRQDPGLGLRLIYFSYDVKMKEKGDIPEGYSVSREKKERFSLILESASTNQTSMYLCASSFAGGGNQPQHFGDGTRLSIL.

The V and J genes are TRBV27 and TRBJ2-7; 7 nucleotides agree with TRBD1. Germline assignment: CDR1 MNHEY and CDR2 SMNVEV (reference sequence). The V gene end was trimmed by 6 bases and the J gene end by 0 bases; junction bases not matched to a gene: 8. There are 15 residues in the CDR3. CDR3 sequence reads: CASSSRTGRSYEQYF. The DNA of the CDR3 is TGTGCCAGCAGCAGTAGGACAGGCCGCTCCTACGAGCAGTACTTC.

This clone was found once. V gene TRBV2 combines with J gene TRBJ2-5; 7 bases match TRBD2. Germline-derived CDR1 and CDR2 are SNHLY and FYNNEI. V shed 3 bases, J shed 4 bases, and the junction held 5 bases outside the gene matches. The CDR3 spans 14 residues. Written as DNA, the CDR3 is TGTGCCAGCAGTGAGGCGGGAGTTGGAGAGACCCAGTACTTC. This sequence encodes CASSEAGVGETQYF. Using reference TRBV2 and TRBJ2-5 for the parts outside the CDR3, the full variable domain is EPEVTQTPSHQVTQMGQEVILRCVPISNHLYFYWYRQILGQKVEFLVSFYNNEISEKSEIFDDQFSVERPDGSNFTLKIRSTKLEDSAMYFCASSEAGVGETQYFGPGTRLLVL.

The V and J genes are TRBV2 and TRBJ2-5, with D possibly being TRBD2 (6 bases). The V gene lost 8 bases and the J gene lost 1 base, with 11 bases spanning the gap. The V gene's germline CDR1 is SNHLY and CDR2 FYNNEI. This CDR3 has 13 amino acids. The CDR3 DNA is TGTGCCAGCTGGCCGGGAGTCCAAGAGACCCAGTACTTC. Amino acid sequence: CASWPGVQETQYF. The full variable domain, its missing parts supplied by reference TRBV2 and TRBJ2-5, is EPEVTQTPSHQVTQMGQEVILRCVPISNHLYFYWYRQILGQKVEFLVSFYNNEISEKSEIFDDQFSVERPDGSNFTLKIRSTKLEDSAMYFCASWPGVQETQYFGPGTRLLVL.

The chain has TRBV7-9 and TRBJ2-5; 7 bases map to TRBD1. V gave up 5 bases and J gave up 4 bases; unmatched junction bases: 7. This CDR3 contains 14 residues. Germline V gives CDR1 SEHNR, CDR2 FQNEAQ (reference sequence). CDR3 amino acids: CASSVRGIIETQYF. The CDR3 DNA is TGTGCCAGCAGCGTCAGGGGGATAATAGAGACCCAGTACTTC.

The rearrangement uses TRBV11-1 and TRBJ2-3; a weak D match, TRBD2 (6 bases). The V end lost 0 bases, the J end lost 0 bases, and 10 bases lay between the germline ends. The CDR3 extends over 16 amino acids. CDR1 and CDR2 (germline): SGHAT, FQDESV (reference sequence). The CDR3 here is CASSLAAGTSTDTQYF. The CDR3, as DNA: TGTGCCAGCAGCTTAGCGGCGGGGACTAGCACAGATACGCAGTATTTT.

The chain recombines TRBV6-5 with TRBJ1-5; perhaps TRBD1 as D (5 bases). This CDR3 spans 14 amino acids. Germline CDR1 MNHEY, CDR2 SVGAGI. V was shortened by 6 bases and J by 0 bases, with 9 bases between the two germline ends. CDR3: CASRQDSSNQPQHF. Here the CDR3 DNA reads TGTGCCAGCAGGCAAGACAGTAGCAATCAGCCCCAGCATTTT.

DNA for the CDR3: TGTGCCAGCAGAGACAGGTCTGCCTACGAGCAGTACTTC. It translates to CASRDRSAYEQYF. The V call is TRBV6-5, the J call TRBJ2-7; possibly TRBD1 for D (6 bases). The CDR3 extends over 13 amino acids. Germline lookup yields CDR1 MNHEY and CDR2 SVGAGI. Deletions cut 6 bases from V and 2 bases from J, with 11 bases between.

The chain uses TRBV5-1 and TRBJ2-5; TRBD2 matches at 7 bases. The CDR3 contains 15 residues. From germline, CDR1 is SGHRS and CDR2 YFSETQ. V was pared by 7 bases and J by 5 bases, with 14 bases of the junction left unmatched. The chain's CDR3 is CASRYRGEGGETQYF. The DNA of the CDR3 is TGCGCCAGCCGATACCGAGGGGAGGGCGGGGAGACCCAGTACTTC.

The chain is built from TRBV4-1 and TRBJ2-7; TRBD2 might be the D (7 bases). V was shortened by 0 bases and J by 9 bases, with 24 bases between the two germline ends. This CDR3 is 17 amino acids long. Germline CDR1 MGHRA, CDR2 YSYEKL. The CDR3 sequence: CASSQDEGGDLGIGQYF. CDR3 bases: TGCGCCAGCAGCCAAGATGAGGGGGGGGACCTCGGTATAGGGCAGTACTTC.

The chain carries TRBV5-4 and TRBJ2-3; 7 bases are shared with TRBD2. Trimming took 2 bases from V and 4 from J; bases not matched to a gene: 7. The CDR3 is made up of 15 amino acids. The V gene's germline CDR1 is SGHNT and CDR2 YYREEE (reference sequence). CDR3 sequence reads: CASSFMASGADTQYF. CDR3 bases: TGTGCCAGCAGCTTCATGGCTAGCGGCGCAGATACGCAGTATTTT. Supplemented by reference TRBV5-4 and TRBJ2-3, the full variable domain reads ETGVTQSPTHLIKTRGQQVTLRCSSQSGHNTVSWYQQALGQGPQFIFQYYREEENGRGNFPPRFSGLQFPNYSSELNVNALELDDSALYLCASSFMASGADTQYFGPGTRLTVL.

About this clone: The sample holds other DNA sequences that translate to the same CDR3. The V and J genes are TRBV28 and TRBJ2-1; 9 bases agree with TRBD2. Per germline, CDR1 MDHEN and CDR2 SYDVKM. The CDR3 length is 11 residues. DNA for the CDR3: TGTGCTAGCGGGAGTTACAATGAGCAGTTCTTC. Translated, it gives CASGSYNEQFF.

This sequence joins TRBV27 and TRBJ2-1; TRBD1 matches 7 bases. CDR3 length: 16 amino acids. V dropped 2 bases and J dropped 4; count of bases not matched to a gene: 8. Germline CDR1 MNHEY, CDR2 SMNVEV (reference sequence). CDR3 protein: CASSLRTGTPYNEQFF. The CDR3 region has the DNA TGTGCCAGCAGTTTACGGACAGGAACCCCTTACAATGAGCAGTTCTTC.

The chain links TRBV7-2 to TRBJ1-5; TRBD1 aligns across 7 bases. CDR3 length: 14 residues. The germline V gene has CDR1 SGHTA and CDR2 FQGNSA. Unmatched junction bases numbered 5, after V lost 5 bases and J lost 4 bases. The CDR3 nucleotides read TGTGCCAGCAGCCGTGACAGGGATAATCAGCCCCAGCATTTT. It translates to CASSRDRDNQPQHF.

CDR3 in DNA: TGCGCCAGCAGCTTGGGGAGTAGTAACACTGAAGCTTTCTTT. Amino acid sequence: CASSLGSSNTEAFF. The J gene is TRBJ1-1, the V gene TRBV5-1; D not certain. The CDR3 has 14 amino acids. CDR1 is SGHRS and CDR2 is YFSETQ in the germline V gene. V was shortened by 0 bases and J by 2 bases, with 8 bases between the two germline ends.

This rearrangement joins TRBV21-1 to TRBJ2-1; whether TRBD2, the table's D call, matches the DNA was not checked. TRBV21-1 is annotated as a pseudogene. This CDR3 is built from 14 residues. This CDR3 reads CASSKDKEGSEQFF. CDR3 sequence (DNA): TGTGCCAGCAGCAAAGACAAGGAAGGGAGTGAGCAGTTCTTC.

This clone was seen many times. The CDR3 loop is CASSTLDGQPQHF. The CDR3 DNA reads TGTGCCAGTAGTACCCTAGACGGTCAGCCCCAGCATTTT. This chain joins TRBV19 and TRBJ1-5; D not resolved. This CDR3 region has 13 residues. CDR1 and CDR2 (germline): LNHDA, SQIVND (reference sequence). Trimming took 4 bases from V and 6 from J, leaving 10 bases between them.

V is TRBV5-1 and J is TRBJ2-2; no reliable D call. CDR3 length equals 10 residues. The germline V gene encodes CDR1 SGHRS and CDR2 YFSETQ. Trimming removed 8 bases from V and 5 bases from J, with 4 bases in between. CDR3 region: CARETGELFF. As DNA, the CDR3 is TGCGCCAGGGAGACCGGGGAGCTGTTTTTT.

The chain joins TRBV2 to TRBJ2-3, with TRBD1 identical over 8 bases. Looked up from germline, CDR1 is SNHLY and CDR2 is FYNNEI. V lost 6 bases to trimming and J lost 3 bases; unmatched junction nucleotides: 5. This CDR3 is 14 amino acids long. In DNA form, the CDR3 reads TGTGCCAGCAGCGATAGGACAGGGACAGATACGCAGTATTTT. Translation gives CASSDRTGTDTQYF.

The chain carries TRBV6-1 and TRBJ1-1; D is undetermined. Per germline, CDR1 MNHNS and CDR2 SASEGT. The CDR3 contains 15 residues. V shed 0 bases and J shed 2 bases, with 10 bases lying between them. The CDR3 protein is CASSEAGGLNTEAFF. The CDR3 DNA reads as TGTGCCAGCAGTGAAGCAGGAGGGCTAAACACTGAAGCTTTCTTT.

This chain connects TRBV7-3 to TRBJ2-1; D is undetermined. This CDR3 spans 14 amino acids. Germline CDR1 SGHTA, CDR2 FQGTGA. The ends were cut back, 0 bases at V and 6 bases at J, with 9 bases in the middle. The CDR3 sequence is CASSLTPSSNEQFF. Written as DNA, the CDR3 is TGTGCCAGCAGCTTAACGCCTAGTTCCAATGAGCAGTTCTTC.

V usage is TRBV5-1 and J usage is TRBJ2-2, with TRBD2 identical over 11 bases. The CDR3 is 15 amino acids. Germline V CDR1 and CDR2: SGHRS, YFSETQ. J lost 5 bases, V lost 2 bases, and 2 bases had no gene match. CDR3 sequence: CASSLRLAGTGELFF. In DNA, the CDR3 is TGCGCCAGCAGCTTAAGACTAGCGGGGACCGGGGAGCTGTTTTTT. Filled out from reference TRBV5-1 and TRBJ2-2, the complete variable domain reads KAGVTQTPRYLIKTRGQQVTLSCSPISGHRSVSWYQQTPGQGLQFLFEYFSETQRNKGNFPGRFSGRQFSNSRSEMNVSTLELGDSALYLCASSLRLAGTGELFFGEGSRLTVL.

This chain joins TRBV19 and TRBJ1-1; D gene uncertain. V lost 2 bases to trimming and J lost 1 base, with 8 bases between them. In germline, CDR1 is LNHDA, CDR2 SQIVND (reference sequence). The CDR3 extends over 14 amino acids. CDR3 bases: TGTGCCAGTAGTATACCTCCCTGGAACACTGAAGCTTTCTTT. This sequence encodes CASSIPPWNTEAFF.

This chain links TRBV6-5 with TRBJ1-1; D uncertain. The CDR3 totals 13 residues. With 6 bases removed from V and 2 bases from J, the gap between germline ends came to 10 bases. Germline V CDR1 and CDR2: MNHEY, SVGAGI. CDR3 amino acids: CASRLTFNTEAFF. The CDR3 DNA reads TGTGCCAGCAGACTTACTTTCAACACTGAAGCTTTCTTT.

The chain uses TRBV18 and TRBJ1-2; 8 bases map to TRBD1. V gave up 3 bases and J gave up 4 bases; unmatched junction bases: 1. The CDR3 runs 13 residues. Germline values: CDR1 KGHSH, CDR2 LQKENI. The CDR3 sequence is CASSPGQGYGYTF. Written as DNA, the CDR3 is TGTGCCAGCTCACCTGGACAGGGCTATGGCTACACCTTC. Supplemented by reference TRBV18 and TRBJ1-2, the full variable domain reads NAGVMQNPRHLVRRRGQEARLRCSPMKGHSHVYWYRQLPEEGLKFMVYLQKENIIDESGMPKERFSAEFPKEGPSILRIQQVVRGDSAAYFCASSPGQGYGYTFGSGTRLTVV.

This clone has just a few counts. The chain's CDR3 is CASSQPPSHEQFF. CDR3 nucleotide sequence: TGCGCCAGCAGCCAACCCCCAAGCCATGAGCAGTTCTTC. The chain uses TRBV4-1 and TRBJ2-1; no clear D. V gave up 2 bases and J gave up 8 bases, with 10 bases separating them. This CDR3 spans 13 amino acids. Germline loops: CDR1 MGHRA, CDR2 YSYEKL.

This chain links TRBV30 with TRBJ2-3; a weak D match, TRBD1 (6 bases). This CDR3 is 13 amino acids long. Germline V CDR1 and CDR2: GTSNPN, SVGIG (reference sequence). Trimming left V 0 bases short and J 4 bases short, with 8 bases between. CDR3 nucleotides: TGTGCCTGGAGTGTCCAGGGGCCAGATACGCAGTATTTT. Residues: CAWSVQGPDTQYF.